The clone carrying this T cell receptor beta chain was found many times. These data come from a study of neurological immune-mediated disorders. V was cut by 3 bases and J by 0 bases, with 9 bases left in between. This CDR3 contains 14 residues. Looked up from germline, CDR1 is SGHTA and CDR2 is FQGNSA. Healthy controls consisted of blood bank volunteers in Maryland, USA. PBMCs stored at -80 C, numbering 2 million, were the origin of the unsorted libraries. Over 170 million TCR-beta sequences from 15-18 subjects came out of each sequencing run. TCRdb fed the 5' RACE reads into MiXCR, producing one record per CDR3 protein. The sample has under 90,000 distinct CDR3 sequences; around a tenth are singletons.

The source of this sequence is a man aged 40-55 years in good health. The chain links TRBV7-2 to TRBJ2-7; a weak D match, TRBD2 (5 bases). Material for sequencing was PBMCs. CDR3 nucleotides: TGTGCCAGCAGCTTCGGGGAGAGCTCCTACGAGCAGTACTTC. Protein sequence: CASSFGESSYEQYF.